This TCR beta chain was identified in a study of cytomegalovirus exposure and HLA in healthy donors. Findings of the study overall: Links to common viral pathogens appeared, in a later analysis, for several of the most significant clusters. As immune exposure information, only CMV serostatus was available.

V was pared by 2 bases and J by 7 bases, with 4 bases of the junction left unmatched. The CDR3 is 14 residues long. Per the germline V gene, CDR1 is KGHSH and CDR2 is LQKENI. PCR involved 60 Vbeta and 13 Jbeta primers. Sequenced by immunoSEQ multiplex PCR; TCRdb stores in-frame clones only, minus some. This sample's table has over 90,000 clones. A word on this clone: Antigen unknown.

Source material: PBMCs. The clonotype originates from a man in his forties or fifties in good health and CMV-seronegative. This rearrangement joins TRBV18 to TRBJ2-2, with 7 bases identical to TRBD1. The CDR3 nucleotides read TGTGCCAGCTCACCAGGGGGACAGTTCGGGGAGCTGTTTTTT. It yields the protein CASSPGGQFGELFF.